This is a list of T cell receptor beta chains from one sample in a study of neurological immune-mediated disorders. TCRdb redid the calling of the 5' RACE reads with MiXCR, one entry per CDR3 protein. The profile shows around 70,000 distinct CDR3 sequences, around 5.5% of them singletons. Sequencing input: PBMCs. These receptors were collected from a man aged 18 to 29 with multiple sclerosis. CDR3s include the opening cysteine and the closing phenylalanine or tryptophan. Fields, in order: J gene, V gene, clone size, D gene, CDR3 DNA, CDR3 protein. D genes are given only for firm matches. Clone size appears in some rows only: once, few, many, or a class for an expanded clone.

J: TRBJ2-2
V: TRBV6-6
size: many
D: TRBD1
DNA: TGTGCCAGCAGCCACGGACAGGGTTGGACCGGGGAGCTGTTTTTT
CDR3: CASSHGQGWTGELFF

J: TRBJ2-3
V: TRBV10-2
size: many
D: TRBD2
DNA: TGCGCCAGCGCGGGGGGGGGTATCACTCCGGGAACAGATACGCAGTATTTT
CDR3: CASAGGGITPGTDTQYF

J: TRBJ1-1
V: TRBV2
size: -
D: TRBD1
DNA: TGTGCCAGCAGTGGACAGGGGGGGATTAACACTGAAGCTTTCTTT
CDR3: CASSGQGGINTEAFF

J: TRBJ2-3
V: TRBV6-6
size: many
D: -
DNA: TGTGCCTCGGGGTCCGGCCGTGCAGATACGCAGTATTTT
CDR3: CASGSGRADTQYF

J: TRBJ2-7
V: TRBV6-6
size: few
D: -
DNA: TGTGCCAGCAGTTACGTCGGCCGGTCCTACGAGCAGTACTTC
CDR3: CASSYVGRSYEQYF

J: TRBJ2-5
V: TRBV9
size: many
D: TRBD1
DNA: TGTGCCAGCAGCGTAGAACAGGGGAAGGGCCAAGAGACCCAGTACTTC
CDR3: CASSVEQGKGQETQYF

J: TRBJ1-3
V: TRBV12-3/TRBV12-4
size: many
D: -
DNA: TGTGCCAGCAGTACAATAGGAGGGATCGTCTCTGGAAACACCATATATTTT
CDR3: CASSTIGGIVSGNTIYF

J: TRBJ2-6
V: TRBV6-5
size: many
D: -
DNA: TGTGCCAGCACCTCATTCAAGACGGACCTCTCTGGGGCCAACGTCCTGACTTTC
CDR3: CASTSFKTDLSGANVLTF

J: TRBJ1-2
V: TRBV6-5
size: many
D: TRBD1
DNA: TGTGCCGAGATCGAGAAGGGACAGGGTTCGGACTATGGCTACACCTTC
CDR3: CAEIEKGQGSDYGYTF

J: TRBJ2-7
V: TRBV3-2
size: many
D: -
DNA: TGTGCCAGCAGCCCCCCCTACGAGCAGTACTTC
CDR3: CASSPPYEQYF

J: TRBJ1-1
V: TRBV7-6
size: many
D: -
DNA: TGTGCCAGCAGCCCACTACAGGGTGGAAACACTGAAGCTTTCTTT
CDR3: CASSPLQGGNTEAFF

J: TRBJ2-2
V: TRBV24-1
size: many
D: -
DNA: TGTGCCACCAGTGATTCGACTTGGGCTACCGGGGAGCTGTTTTTT
CDR3: CATSDSTWATGELFF

J: TRBJ2-3
V: TRBV2
size: many
D: TRBD2
DNA: TGTGCCAGCCAAGGGACTAACCAAGATACGCAGTATTTT
CDR3: CASQGTNQDTQYF

J: TRBJ2-3
V: TRBV5-1
size: many
D: TRBD2
DNA: TGCGCCAGCAGCTTGACTAGCGGGAGGGGCACAGATACGCAGTATTTT
CDR3: CASSLTSGRGTDTQYF

J: TRBJ2-2
V: TRBV5-1
size: many
D: TRBD2
DNA: TGCGCCAGCAGCTTGGGCACGGGACTAGCGGGGCCCGCGAACACCGGGGAGCTGTTTTTT
CDR3: CASSLGTGLAGPANTGELFF

J: TRBJ2-5
V: TRBV5-5
size: many
D: TRBD2
DNA: TGTGCCAGCAGCCCATGGACTAGGGTCTTGACGGGTGAGACCCAGTACTTC
CDR3: CASSPWTRVLTGETQYF

J: TRBJ2-3
V: TRBV5-1
size: many
D: -
DNA: TGCGCCAGCAGCTTGTCGGCGGGGTTCACAGATACGCAGTATTTT
CDR3: CASSLSAGFTDTQYF

J: TRBJ2-7
V: TRBV7-3
size: medium-sized
D: -
DNA: TGTGCCAGCAGCCCGCCTTCCTACGAGCAGTACTTC
CDR3: CASSPPSYEQYF

J: TRBJ2-7
V: TRBV5-1
size: many
D: -
DNA: TGCGCCAGCAGACGGCAGGGAACCTACGAGCAGTACTTC
CDR3: CASRRQGTYEQYF

J: TRBJ2-7
V: TRBV6-6
size: many
D: -
DNA: TGTGCCAGCAGTTCCTCCCTTGGAGTACAGCAGTACTTC
CDR3: CASSSSLGVQQYF

J: TRBJ2-2
V: TRBV27
size: many
D: -
DNA: TGTGCCAGCAGTCCGCGACACAACACCGGGGAGCTGTTTTTT
CDR3: CASSPRHNTGELFF

J: TRBJ2-7
V: TRBV27
size: many
D: TRBD2
DNA: TGTGCCAGCAGCAGAGGACTTAGCGGGGTAGCCTACGAGCAGTACTTC
CDR3: CASSRGLSGVAYEQYF

J: TRBJ2-4
V: TRBV7-2
size: many
D: TRBD1
DNA: TGTGCCAGCAGCTCTAAAACAGGGGGAGGAGTTCAGTACTTC
CDR3: CASSSKTGGGVQYF

J: TRBJ2-2
V: TRBV12-3/TRBV12-4
size: many
D: -
DNA: TGTGCCAGCAGTTTGATTTCTGGGGCCGGGGAGCTGTTTTTT
CDR3: CASSLISGAGELFF

J: TRBJ2-5
V: TRBV7-2
size: -
D: -
DNA: TGTGCCAGCAGCTTAGCTCGGCGGCTAGCTCAAGAGACCCAGTACTTC
CDR3: CASSLARRLAQETQYF

J: TRBJ2-1
V: TRBV6-2/TRBV6-3
size: many
D: TRBD1
DNA: TGTGCCAGCAGTTATAAATTTAGCTGGGACAGGGCCATCAATGAGCAGTTCTTC
CDR3: CASSYKFSWDRAINEQFF

J: TRBJ2-2
V: TRBV5-1
size: many
D: TRBD1
DNA: TGCGCCAGCAGCAGCGCCGGGACAGGGATCACCGGGGAGCTGTTTTTT
CDR3: CASSSAGTGITGELFF

J: TRBJ1-1
V: TRBV5-1
size: many
D: -
DNA: TGCGCCAGCAGCTGGTGGGGCCCTGAAGCTTTCTTT
CDR3: CASSWWGPEAFF

J: TRBJ1-2
V: TRBV20-1
size: many
D: -
DNA: TGCAGTGCTATGGGCGTCCATGGCTACACCTTC
CDR3: CSAMGVHGYTF

J: TRBJ2-2
V: TRBV6-1
size: -
D: -
DNA: TGTGCCAGCAGTCCAGACGGAACGAACACCGGGGAGCTGTTTTTT
CDR3: CASSPDGTNTGELFF

J: TRBJ2-3
V: TRBV7-2
size: many
D: TRBD2
DNA: TGTGCCAGCAGCCTTAGCGGGAGCGGTACAGATACGCAGTATTTT
CDR3: CASSLSGSGTDTQYF

J: TRBJ1-6
V: TRBV5-1
size: many
D: -
DNA: TGCGCCAGCAGCATTGACAGTAGAGGTTCACCCCTCCACTTT
CDR3: CASSIDSRGSPLHF

J: TRBJ2-2
V: TRBV7-6
size: few
D: -
DNA: TGTGCCAGCAGCTTAGTCGGGGAGCTGTTTTTT
CDR3: CASSLVGELFF

J: TRBJ2-3
V: TRBV9
size: many
D: -
DNA: TGTGCCAGCAGCGTAACGAGCCGGTTTGGCACAGATACGCAGTATTTT
CDR3: CASSVTSRFGTDTQYF

J: TRBJ1-2
V: TRBV5-1
size: many
D: -
DNA: TGCGCCAGCAGCTTGGCGCAGGGGACCTATGGCTACACCTTC
CDR3: CASSLAQGTYGYTF

J: TRBJ2-1
V: TRBV20-1
size: many
D: -
DNA: TGCAGTGCTAGGCCGGGCAGGGGTCACTACAATGAGCAGTTCTTC
CDR3: CSARPGRGHYNEQFF

J: TRBJ2-4
V: TRBV4-1
size: many
D: -
DNA: TGCGCCAGCAGCCAACCCGTGAGGGGAGCCAAAAACATTCAGTACTTC
CDR3: CASSQPVRGAKNIQYF

J: TRBJ1-5
V: TRBV18
size: many
D: -
DNA: TGTGCCAGCTCACCACAGGGTCATCAGCCCCAGCATTTT
CDR3: CASSPQGHQPQHF

J: TRBJ2-1
V: TRBV20-1
size: many
D: TRBD2
DNA: TGCAGTGCTAGGGAAACTAGCGGGAGGCACATGTACAATGAGCAGTTCTTC
CDR3: CSARETSGRHMYNEQFF